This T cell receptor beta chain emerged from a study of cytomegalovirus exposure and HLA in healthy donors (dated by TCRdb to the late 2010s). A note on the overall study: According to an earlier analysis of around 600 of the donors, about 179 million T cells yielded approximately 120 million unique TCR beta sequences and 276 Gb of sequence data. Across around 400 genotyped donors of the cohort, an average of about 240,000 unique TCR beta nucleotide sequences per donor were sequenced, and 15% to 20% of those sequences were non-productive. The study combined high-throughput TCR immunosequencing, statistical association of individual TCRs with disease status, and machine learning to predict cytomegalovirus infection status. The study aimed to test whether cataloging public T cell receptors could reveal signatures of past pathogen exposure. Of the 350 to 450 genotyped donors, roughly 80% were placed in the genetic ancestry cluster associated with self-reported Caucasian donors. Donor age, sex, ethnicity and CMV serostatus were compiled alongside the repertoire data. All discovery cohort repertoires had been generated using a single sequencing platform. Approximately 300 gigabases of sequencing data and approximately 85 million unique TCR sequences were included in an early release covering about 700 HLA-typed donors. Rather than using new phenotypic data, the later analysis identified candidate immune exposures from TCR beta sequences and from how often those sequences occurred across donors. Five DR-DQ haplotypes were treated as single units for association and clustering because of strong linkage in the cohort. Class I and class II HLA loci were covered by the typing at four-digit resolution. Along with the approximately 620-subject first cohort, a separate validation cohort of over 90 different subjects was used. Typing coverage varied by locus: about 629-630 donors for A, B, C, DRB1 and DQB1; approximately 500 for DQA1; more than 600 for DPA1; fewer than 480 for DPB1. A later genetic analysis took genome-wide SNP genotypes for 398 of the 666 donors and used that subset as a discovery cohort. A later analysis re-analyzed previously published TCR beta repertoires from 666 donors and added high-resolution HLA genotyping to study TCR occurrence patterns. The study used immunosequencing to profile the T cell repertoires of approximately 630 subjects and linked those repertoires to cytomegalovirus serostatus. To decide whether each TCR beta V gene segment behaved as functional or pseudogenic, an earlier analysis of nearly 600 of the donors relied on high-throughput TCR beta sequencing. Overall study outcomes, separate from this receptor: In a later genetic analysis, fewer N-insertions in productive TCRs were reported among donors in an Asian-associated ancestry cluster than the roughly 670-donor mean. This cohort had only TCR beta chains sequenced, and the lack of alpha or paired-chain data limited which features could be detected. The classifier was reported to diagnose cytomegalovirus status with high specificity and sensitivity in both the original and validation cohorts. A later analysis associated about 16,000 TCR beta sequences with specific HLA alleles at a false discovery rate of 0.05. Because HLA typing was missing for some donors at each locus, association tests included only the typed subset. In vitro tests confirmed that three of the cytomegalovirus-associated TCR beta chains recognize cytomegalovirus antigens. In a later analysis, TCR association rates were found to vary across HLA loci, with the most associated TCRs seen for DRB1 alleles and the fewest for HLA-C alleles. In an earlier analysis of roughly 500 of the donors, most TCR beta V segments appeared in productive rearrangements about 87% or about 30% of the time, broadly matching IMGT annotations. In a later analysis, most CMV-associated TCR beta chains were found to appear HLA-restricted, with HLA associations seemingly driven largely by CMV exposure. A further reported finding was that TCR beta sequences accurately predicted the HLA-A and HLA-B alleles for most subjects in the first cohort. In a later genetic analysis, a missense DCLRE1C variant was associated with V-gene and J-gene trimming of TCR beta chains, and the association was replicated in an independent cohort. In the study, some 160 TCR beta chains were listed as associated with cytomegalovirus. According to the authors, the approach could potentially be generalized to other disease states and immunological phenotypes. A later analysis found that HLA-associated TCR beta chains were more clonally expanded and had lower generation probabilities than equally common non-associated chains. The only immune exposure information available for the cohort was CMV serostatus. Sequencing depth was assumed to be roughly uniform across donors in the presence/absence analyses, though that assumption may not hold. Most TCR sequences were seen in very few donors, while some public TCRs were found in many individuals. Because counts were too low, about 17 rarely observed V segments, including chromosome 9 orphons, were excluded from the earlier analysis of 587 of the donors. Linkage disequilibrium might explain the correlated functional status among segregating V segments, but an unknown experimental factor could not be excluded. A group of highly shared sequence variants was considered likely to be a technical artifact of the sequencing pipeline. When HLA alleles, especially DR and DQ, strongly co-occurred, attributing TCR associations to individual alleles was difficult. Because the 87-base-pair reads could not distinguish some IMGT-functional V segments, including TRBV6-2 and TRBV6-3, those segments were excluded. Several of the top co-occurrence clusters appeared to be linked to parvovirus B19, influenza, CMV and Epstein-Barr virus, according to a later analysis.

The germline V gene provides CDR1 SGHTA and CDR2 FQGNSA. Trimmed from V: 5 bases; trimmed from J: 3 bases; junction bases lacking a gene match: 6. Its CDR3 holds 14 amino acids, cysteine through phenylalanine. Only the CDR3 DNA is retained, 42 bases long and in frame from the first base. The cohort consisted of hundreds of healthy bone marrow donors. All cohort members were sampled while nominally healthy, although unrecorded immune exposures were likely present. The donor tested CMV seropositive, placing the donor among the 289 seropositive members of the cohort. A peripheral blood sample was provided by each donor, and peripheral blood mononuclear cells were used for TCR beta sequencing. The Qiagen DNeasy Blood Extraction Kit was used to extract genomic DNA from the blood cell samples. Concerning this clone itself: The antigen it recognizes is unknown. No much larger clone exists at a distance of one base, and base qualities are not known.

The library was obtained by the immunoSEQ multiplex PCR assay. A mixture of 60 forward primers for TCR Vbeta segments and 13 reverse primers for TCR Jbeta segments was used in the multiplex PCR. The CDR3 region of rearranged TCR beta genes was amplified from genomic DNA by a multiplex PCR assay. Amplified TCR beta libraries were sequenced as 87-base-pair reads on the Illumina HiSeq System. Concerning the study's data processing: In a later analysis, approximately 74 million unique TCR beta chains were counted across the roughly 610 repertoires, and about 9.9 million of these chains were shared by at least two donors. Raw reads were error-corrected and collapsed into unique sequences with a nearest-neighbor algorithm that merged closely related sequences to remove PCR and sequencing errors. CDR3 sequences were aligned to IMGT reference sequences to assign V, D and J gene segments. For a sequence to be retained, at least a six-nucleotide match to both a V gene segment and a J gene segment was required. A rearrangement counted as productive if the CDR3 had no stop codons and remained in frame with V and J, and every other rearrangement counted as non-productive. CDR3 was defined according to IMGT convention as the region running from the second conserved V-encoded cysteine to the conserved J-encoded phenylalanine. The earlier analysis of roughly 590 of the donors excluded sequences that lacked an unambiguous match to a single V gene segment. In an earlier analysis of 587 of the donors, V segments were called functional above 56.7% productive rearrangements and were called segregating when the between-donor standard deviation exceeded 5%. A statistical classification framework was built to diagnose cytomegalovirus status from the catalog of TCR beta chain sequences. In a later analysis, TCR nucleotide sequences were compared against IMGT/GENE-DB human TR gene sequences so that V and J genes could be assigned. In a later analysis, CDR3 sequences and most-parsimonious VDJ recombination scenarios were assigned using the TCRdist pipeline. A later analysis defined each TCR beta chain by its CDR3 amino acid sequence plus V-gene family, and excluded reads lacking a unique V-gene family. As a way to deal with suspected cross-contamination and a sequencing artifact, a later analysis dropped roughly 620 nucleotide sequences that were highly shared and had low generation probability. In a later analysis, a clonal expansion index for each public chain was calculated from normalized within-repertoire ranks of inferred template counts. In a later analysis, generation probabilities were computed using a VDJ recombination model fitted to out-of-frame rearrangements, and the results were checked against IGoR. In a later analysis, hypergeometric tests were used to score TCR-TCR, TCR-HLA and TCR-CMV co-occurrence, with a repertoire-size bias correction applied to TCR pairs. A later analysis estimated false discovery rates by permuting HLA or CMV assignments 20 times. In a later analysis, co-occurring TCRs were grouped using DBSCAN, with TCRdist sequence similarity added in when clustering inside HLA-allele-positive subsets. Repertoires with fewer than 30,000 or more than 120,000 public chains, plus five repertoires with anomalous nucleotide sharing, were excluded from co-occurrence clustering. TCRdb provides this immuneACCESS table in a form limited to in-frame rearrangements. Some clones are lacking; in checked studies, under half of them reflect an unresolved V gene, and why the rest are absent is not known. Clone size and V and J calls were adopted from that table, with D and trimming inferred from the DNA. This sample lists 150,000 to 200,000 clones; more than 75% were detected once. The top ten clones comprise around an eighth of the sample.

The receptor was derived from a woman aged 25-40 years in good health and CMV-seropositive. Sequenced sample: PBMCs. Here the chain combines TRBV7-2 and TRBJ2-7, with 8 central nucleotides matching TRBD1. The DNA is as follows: TGTGCCAGCAGCGCCTGGGACAGGAGCTACGAGCAGTACTTC. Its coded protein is CASSAWDRSYEQYF.